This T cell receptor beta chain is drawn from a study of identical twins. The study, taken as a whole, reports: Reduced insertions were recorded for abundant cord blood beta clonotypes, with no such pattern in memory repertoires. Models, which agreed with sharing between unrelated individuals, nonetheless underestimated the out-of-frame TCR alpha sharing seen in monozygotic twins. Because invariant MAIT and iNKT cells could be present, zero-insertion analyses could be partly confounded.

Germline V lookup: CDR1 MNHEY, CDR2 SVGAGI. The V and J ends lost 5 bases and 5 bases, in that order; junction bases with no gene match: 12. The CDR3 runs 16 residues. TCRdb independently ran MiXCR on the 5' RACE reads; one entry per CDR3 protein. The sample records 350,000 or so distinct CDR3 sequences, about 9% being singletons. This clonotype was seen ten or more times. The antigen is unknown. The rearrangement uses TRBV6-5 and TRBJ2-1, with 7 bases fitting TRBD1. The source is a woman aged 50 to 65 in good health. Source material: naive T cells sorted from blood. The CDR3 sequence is CASSRAVRDRNNEQFF. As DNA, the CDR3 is TGTGCCAGCAGTCGGGCGGTTCGGGACAGAAACAATGAGCAGTTCTTC.